A single T cell receptor (beta chain) is shown here with its context. Germline V lookup: CDR1 MNHEY, CDR2 SMNVEV (reference sequence). Trimming took off 4 bases at V and 3 bases at J, with 13 bases between the two ends. This CDR3 is built from 14 residues. Amplification yielded TCR beta CDR3 regions, with RNA transcripts as the source. Primed by the HTBI set, a first-round RT-PCR was run on the TCR CDR3. TCRdb reprocessed the multiplex PCR reads via MiXCR and lists one record per CDR3 protein. Seen here are almost 600,000 distinct CDR3 sequences, approximately 13% observed once, and the top ten hold less than 6%. The source of the PBMCs was roughly 10 ml of fresh peripheral blood. The data were taken from a study of T cells in Graves' hyperthyroidism and ophthalmopathy. Study information: Peripheral blood was taken when the disease was first diagnosed, before any treatment began.

This rearrangement joins TRBV27 to TRBJ2-7, with TRBD1 as a possible D gene (5 bases). The sequence derives from a woman aged 25 to 45 with Graves' hyperthyroidism that later progressed to Graves' ophthalmopathy. Sample: blood. For the CDR3, the DNA is TGTGCCAGCAGTTACTTGGACAAGCACTACGAGCAGTACTTC. It codes for CASSYLDKHYEQYF.